This T cell receptor (beta chain) is drawn from a study of blood T cell repertoires in COVID-19. This CDR3 comprises 15 residues. CDR1 and CDR2 (germline): SGHTA, FQGTGA. The trim removed 4 bases at V and 9 bases at J, leaving 5 bases unmatched. TCRdb keeps only in-frame clones here, not all; method: immunoSEQ multiplex PCR. The repertoire holds about 44,000 clones, roughly 85% seen once, with approximately 4.1% in the top ten. Sequenced input: peripheral blood. J is TRBJ2-1 and V is TRBV7-3; 14 bases line up with TRBD2. The source is a woman in her seventies with acute or convalescent COVID-19. Here the CDR3 reads CASSSGLAGVGEQFF. CDR3 DNA: TGTGCCAGCAGCTCGGGACTAGCGGGAGTTGGTGAGCAGTTCTTC.